The source of this T cell receptor (beta chain) is a study of PD-L1 blockade in urothelial cancer. Per germline, CDR1 SEHNR and CDR2 FQNEAQ (reference sequence). This CDR3 contains 14 residues. Trimming left V 2 bases short and J 0 bases short, with 7 bases between. The protocol was immunoSEQ multiplex PCR, while the TCRdb copy is restricted to in-frame clones and leaves out a portion. The sample carries some 15,000 clones, over 75% recorded once. The sample here was PBMCs, taken around atezolizumab (anti-PD-L1) treatment. This TCR was recovered from a man in his 70s with urothelial cancer. The chain has TRBV7-9 and TRBJ1-2, with D unresolved. CDR3 residues: CASSLTAANYGYTF. The CDR3 bases are TGTGCCAGCAGCTTAACAGCCGCTAACTATGGCTACACCTTC. Based on the CDR3 plus reference TRBV7-9 and TRBJ1-2, the full variable domain is DTGVSQNPRHKITKRGQNVTFRCDPISEHNRLYWYRQTLGQGPEFLTYFQNEAQLEKSRLLSDRFSAERPKGSFSTLEIQRTEQGDSAMYLCASSLTAANYGYTFGSGTRLTVV.